A single sample gave rise to the 19 T cell receptor beta chains below, sequenced in a study of patients and donors after allogeneic stem cell transplantation. TCRdb recomputed calls from the RT-PCR reads with MiXCR, one row per CDR3 protein. Among fewer than 75,000 distinct CDR3 sequences listed, more than 10% were seen once. The sample taken for sequencing was blood, either unsorted or a sorted T cell fraction (not recorded which). These receptor sequences come from a human donor who was either an allogeneic HSCT recipient or a stem cell or donor lymphocyte infusion donor (not recorded which). It is not recorded whose cells these are; they may come from a transplant donor.

This clonotype rates as medium-sized. The V call is TRBV20-1, the J call TRBJ1-1; no clear D. Germline V gene sequence: CDR1 DFQATT, CDR2 SNEGSKA (reference sequence). The CDR3 extends over 14 amino acids. V was trimmed by 5 bases and J by 4 bases, leaving 17 bases between them. The CDR3: CSAAGPRSGTEAFF. The CDR3 coding sequence is TGCAGTGCTGCAGGTCCCAGAAGTGGCACTGAAGCTTTCTTT.

This clonotype was seen repeatedly, ten times or more. V usage is TRBV4-1 and J usage is TRBJ2-3, with D perhaps being TRBD1 or TRBD2 (7 bases each). V was clipped by 5 bases and J by 8 bases, with 26 bases between them. This CDR3 spans 17 amino acids. The germline V gene encodes CDR1 MGHRA and CDR2 YSYEKL. CDR3 sequence reads: CASSRRPGGQNVVTQYF. CDR3 DNA sequence: TGCGCCAGCAGCAGAAGACCGGGGGGACAGAACGTTGTTACGCAGTATTTT.

The genes are TRBV20-1 and TRBJ2-1; 10 nucleotides line up with TRBD2. The germline CDR1 and CDR2 sequences are DFQATT and SNEGSKA (reference sequence). V gave up 3 bases and J gave up 5 bases; unmatched junction bases: 4. The CDR3 spans 14 residues. CDR3 nucleotides: TGCAGTGCTAGGGTAGCGGGAGGCCACAATGAGCAGTTCTTC. Protein: CSARVAGGHNEQFF.

The V gene is TRBV10-3, the J gene TRBJ2-7; 10 nucleotides align to TRBD1. Germline trimming cut 4 bases from V and 5 bases from J; bases unmatched to any gene: 8. Germline-derived CDR1 and CDR2 are ENHRY and SYGVKD. The CDR3 extends over 15 amino acids. The CDR3 loop reads CAISGSGQGINEQYF. The CDR3 region has the DNA TGTGCCATCAGTGGGTCGGGACAGGGGATCAACGAGCAGTACTTC.

The rearrangement uses TRBV7-9 and TRBJ2-1; 9 bases fit TRBD2. The germline gives CDR1 SEHNR, CDR2 FQNEAQ (reference sequence). After removal of 3 bases from V and 6 bases from J, the junction contained 9 bases not matched to a gene. This CDR3 is built from 16 residues. Here the CDR3 reads CASSFPSGEGLNEQFF. CDR3 DNA: TGTGCCAGCAGCTTTCCTAGCGGGGAGGGGCTCAATGAGCAGTTCTTC.

The table lists this clonotype with a few counts. The chain couples TRBV27 to TRBJ2-6; D might be TRBD1 (6 bases). Germline V lookup: CDR1 MNHEY, CDR2 SMNVEV (reference sequence). The length of the CDR3 is 15 residues. With 3 bases removed from V and 3 bases from J, the gap between germline ends came to 9 bases. The DNA for the CDR3 is TGTGCCAGCAGTTTGCAGGGGTTTGGGGCCAACGTCCTGACTTTC. This gives the protein CASSLQGFGANVLTF.

This sequence joins TRBV27 and TRBJ2-2; 9 positions match TRBD2. The CDR3 consists of 20 residues. Germline CDR1 reads MNHEY; CDR2 reads SMNVEV (reference sequence). Unmatched junction bases numbered 16, after V lost 4 bases and J lost 1 base. CDR3 loop: CASSSRGLALNTLNTGELFF. Written as DNA, the CDR3 is TGTGCCAGCAGTTCCCGGGGACTAGCCCTAAACACCCTGAACACCGGGGAGCTGTTTTTT.

This clonotype was seen many times. The rearrangement joins TRBV20-1 to TRBJ1-2, with D uncertain. The CDR3 length is 14 residues. The germline V gene encodes CDR1 DFQATT and CDR2 SNEGSKA (reference sequence). V lost 0 bases and J 0 bases, leaving 8 bases between the germline ends. CDR3 in amino acids: CSARDEGANYGYTF. The DNA of the CDR3 is TGCAGTGCTAGAGATGAAGGAGCTAACTATGGCTACACCTTC.

This clonotype was picked up many times. The chain is built from TRBV7-2 and TRBJ2-1, with 12 bases aligning to TRBD2. V shed 1 base and J 1 base; nucleotides not matched to a gene: 5. Germline CDR1 and CDR2: SGHTA and FQGNSA. The CDR3 has 18 residues. The CDR3 sequence is CASSLELAGGGSYNEQFF. The CDR3 nucleotides read TGTGCCAGCAGCTTAGAACTAGCGGGAGGTGGGTCCTACAATGAGCAGTTCTTC. The complete variable domain, with remaining parts taken from reference TRBV7-2 and TRBJ2-1, reads GAGVSQSPSNKVTEKGKDVELRCDPISGHTALYWYRQSLGQGLEFLIYFQGNSAPDKSGLPSDRFSAERTGGSVSTLTIQRTQQEDSAVYLCASSLELAGGGSYNEQFFGPGTRLTVL.

The sample holds many counts of this clonotype. This chain uses TRBV9 with TRBJ1-2; 9 bases fit TRBD1. The CDR3 is made up of 15 amino acids. Looked up from germline, CDR1 is SGDLS and CDR2 is YYNGEE. The ends lost 3 bases at V and 4 bases at J; junction bases unmatched: 7. The CDR3 coding sequence is TGTGCCAGCAGCGATGGACAGGGGCCTCCCTATGGCTACACCTTC. Encoded protein: CASSDGQGPPYGYTF.

Comment on this clonotype: A junction boundary mismatches the germline segment, possibly from a read error. The chain links TRBV2 to TRBJ2-7, with 8 bases identical to TRBD2. This CDR3 contains 10 residues. CDR1 is SNHLY and CDR2 is FYNNEI in the germline V gene. CDR3 protein: CASSGDSGVF. The CDR3, as DNA: TGTGCCAGCAGTGGCGATAGCGGGGTCTTC.

The CDR3 DNA reads TGTGCCAGCAGCTTGTACGGTGGCACCGGGTGGGCTCAGCCCCAGCATTTT. Translation gives CASSLYGGTGWAQPQHF. The chain combines TRBV5-5 with TRBJ1-5; D remains unclear. This CDR3 is built from 17 residues. V gave up 1 base and J gave up 6 bases, with 20 bases separating them. CDR1 SGHKS and CDR2 YYEKEE come from the germline V gene (reference sequence).

This clonotype has at least ten counts. The J gene is TRBJ1-4, the V gene TRBV25-1, with unresolved D. The V and J ends lost 4 bases and 8 bases respectively, with 23 bases between them. Per germline, CDR1 MGHDK and CDR2 SYGVNS. This CDR3 spans 17 amino acids. CDR3 loop: CASSGRLRSRVGEKLFF. The CDR3 nucleotides are TGTGCCAGCAGTGGACGCCTCAGGTCGCGGGTTGGAGAAAAACTGTTTTTT.

This clonotype came up many times. The V call is TRBV7-6, the J call TRBJ1-2, with D maybe TRBD1 (5 bases). The CDR3 spans 14 residues. Between the trimmed V and J ends, which lost 4 bases and 8 bases, there was a span of 17 bases. Germline V gives CDR1 SGHVS, CDR2 FNYEAQ. The CDR3 bases are TGTGCCAGCAGCTGGGGGGAGGGCGTCGGAGGCTACACCTTC. This translates into CASSWGEGVGGYTF.

V gene TRBV11-2 combines with J gene TRBJ2-2; TRBD2 is a possible D gene (6 bases). The germline V gene encodes CDR1 SGHAT and CDR2 FQNNGV. Trimming removed 5 bases at V and 7 bases at J, with 17 bases between. The CDR3 is 15 residues long. The CDR3 loop reads CASSQLTSWDGELFF. The DNA for the CDR3 is TGTGCCAGCAGCCAATTGACTAGTTGGGACGGGGAGCTGTTTTTT.

This clonotype has just a few counts. The chain joins TRBV12-5 to TRBJ1-3; perhaps TRBD1 as D (5 bases). Trimming took 5 bases from V and 2 from J, leaving 10 bases between them. This CDR3 comprises 14 residues. Germline V gene sequence: CDR1 LGHNT, CDR2 FRNRAP. The CDR3 region has the DNA TGTGCTAGTGGTCTCGGGACGGCTGGAAACACCATATATTTT. Translated, it gives CASGLGTAGNTIYF.

The chain combines TRBV11-3 with TRBJ2-1, with 9 nucleotides matching TRBD2. The CDR3 runs 15 residues. Germline CDR1 and CDR2: SGHNT and YENEEA. V shed 1 base and J 8 bases; nucleotides not matched to a gene: 6. CDR3 bases: TGTGCCAGCAGCTTAGGGGAGCGGGAGGTTGATGAGCAGTTCTTC. It specifies CASSLGEREVDEQFF.

A word on this clonotype: This clone may be a read error of a much larger clone one base away. V and J are TRBV27 and TRBJ1-1, with TRBD1 matching over 10 bases. The trim removed 5 bases at V and 5 bases at J, leaving 5 bases unmatched. CDR1 is MNHEY and CDR2 is SMNVEV in the germline V gene (reference sequence). The CDR3 covers 14 residues. The CDR3 DNA reads as TGTGCCAGCAGTCAAGACAGGGGGCAAACTGAAGCTTTCTTT. This sequence encodes CASSQDRGQTEAFF.

The chain couples TRBV5-1 to TRBJ1-1, with D perhaps TRBD1 (5 bases). Germline CDR1 reads SGHRS; CDR2 reads YFSETQ. With 4 bases removed from V and 0 bases from J, the gap between germline ends came to 10 bases. CDR3 size: 14 residues. The CDR3 region has the DNA TGCGCCAGCAGCCTCATGGACATGAACACTGAAGCTTTCTTT. Amino acids: CASSLMDMNTEAFF.